The T cell receptor beta chain under discussion was sequenced for a study of Ad26.COV2.S vaccination and SARS-CoV-2 variants. Study summary: Participants got Ad26.COV2.S intramuscularly, once or twice 56 days apart. Study conclusions and caveats: Following vaccination, spike-specific CD8+ and CD4+ T cell responses reportedly exhibited substantial breadth.

Germline V gene sequence: CDR1 SEHNR, CDR2 FQNEAQ (reference sequence). This CDR3 is built from 16 residues. Trimming cost V 5 bases and J 6 bases, with 19 bases left between them. Comment on this clone: Its specificity is not known.

Treatment in this sample: around 19 received Ad26.COV2.S at low or high dose, single or two shots; 5 received placebo; per-sample allocation not given. Day 63 after the first vaccine or placebo injection was the time point for sampling. Adults aged 18-55 years in Boston included the donor. The method was immunoSEQ multiplex PCR; TCRdb's version includes in-frame clones alone and lacks a portion of them. The data show around 270,000 clones, with around 88% seen just once and under 3% held by the top ten. This specimen was peripheral blood, taken in a trial of Ad26.COV2.S vaccine versus placebo. This chain uses TRBV7-9 with TRBJ1-4, with no clear D. The receptor comes from a person between 18 and 65 years old who received the Ad26.COV2.S COVID-19 vaccine or a placebo. CDR3 DNA: TGTGCCAGCAGCCCCCCCCCAGCCGGGTGGGATGAAAAACTGTTTTTT. Its translation: CASSPPPAGWDEKLFF.